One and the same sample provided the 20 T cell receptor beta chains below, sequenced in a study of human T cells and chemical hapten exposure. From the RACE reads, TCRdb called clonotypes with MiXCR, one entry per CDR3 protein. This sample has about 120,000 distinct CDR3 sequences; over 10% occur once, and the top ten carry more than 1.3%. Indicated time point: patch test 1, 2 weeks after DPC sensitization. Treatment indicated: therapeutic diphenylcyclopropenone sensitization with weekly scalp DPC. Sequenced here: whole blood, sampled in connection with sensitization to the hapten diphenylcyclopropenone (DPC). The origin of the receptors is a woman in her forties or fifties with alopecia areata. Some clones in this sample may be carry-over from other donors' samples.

Here the CDR3 DNA reads TGTGCCAGCAGCCCCGAAGCACTGCTCTACAATGAGCAGTTCTTC. This translates into CASSPEALLYNEQFF. This sequence joins TRBV14 and TRBJ2-1; D gene ambiguous. The V end was cut by 4 bases, the J end by 3 bases, with 13 bases between. The CDR3 is 15 residues long. Germline V gene data show CDR1 as SGHDN and CDR2 as FVKESK. Variable domain in full (rest from reference TRBV14 and TRBJ2-1): EAGVTQFPSHSVIEKGQTVTLRCDPISGHDNLYWYRRVMGKEIKFLLHFVKESKQDESGMPNNRFLAERTGGTYSTLKVQPAELEDSGVYFCASSPEALLYNEQFFGPGTRLTVL.

As DNA, the CDR3 is TGTGCCAGCAGTTTCCCGGGGGGGGCTAATGAAAAACTGTTTTTT. Its protein product is CASSFPGGANEKLFF. The rearrangement joins TRBV28 to TRBJ1-4; a weak D match, TRBD1 (5 bases). The CDR3 sequence is 15 residues long. The ends were cut back, 3 bases at V and 3 bases at J, with 11 bases in the middle. The germline gives CDR1 MDHEN, CDR2 SYDVKM.

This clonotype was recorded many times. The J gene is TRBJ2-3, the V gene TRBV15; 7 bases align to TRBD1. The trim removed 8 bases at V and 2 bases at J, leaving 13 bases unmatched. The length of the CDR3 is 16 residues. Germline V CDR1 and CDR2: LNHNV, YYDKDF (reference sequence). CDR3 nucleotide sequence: TGTGCCACCCGTAGTAGCGAGGGACAGATCACAGATACGCAGTATTTT. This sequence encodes CATRSSEGQITDTQYF.

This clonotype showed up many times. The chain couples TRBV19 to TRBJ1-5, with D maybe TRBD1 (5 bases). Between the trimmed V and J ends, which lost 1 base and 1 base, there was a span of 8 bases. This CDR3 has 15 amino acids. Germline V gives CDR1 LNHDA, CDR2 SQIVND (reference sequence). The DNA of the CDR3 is TGTGCCAGTAGTATAGGCGCAGGGAGCAATCAGCCCCAGCATTTT. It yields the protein CASSIGAGSNQPQHF.

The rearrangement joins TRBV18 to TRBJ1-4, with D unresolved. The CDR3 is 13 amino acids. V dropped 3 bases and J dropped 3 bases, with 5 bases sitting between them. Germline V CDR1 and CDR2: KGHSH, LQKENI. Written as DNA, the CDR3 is TGTGCCAGCTCACCCCAGTCTAATGAAAAACTGTTTTTT. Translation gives CASSPQSNEKLFF. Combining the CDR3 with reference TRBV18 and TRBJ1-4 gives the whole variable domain NAGVMQNPRHLVRRRGQEARLRCSPMKGHSHVYWYRQLPEEGLKFMVYLQKENIIDESGMPKERFSAEFPKEGPSILRIQQVVRGDSAAYFCASSPQSNEKLFFGSGTQLSVL.

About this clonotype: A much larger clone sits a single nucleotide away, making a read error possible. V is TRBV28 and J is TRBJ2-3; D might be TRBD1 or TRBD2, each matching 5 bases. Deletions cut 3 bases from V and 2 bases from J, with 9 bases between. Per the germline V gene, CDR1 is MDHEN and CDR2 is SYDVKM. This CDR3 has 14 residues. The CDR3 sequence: CASSFGAPTDTQYF. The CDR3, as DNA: TGTGCCAGCAGTTTCGGGGCTCCCACAGATACGCAGTATTTT.

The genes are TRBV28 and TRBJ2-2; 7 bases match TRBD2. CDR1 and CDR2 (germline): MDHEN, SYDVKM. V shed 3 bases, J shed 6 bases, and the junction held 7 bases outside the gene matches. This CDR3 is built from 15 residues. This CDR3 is CASSFRLGGSGELFF. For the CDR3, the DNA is TGTGCCAGCAGTTTTCGTCTCGGGGGGTCCGGGGAGCTGTTTTTT.

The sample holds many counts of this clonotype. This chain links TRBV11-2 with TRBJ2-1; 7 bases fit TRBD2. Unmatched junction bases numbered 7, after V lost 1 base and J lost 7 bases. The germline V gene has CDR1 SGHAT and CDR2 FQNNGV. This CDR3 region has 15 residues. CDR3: CASSLGVARENEQFF. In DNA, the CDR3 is TGTGCCAGCAGCTTAGGGGTCGCGCGGGAGAATGAGCAGTTCTTC.

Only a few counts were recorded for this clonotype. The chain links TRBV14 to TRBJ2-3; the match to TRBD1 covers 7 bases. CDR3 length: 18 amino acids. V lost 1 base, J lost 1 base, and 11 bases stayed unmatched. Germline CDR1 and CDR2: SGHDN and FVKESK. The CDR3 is CASSQGTGPTLGTDTQYF. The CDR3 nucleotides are TGTGCCAGCAGCCAAGGGACAGGCCCGACCCTAGGCACAGATACGCAGTATTTT.

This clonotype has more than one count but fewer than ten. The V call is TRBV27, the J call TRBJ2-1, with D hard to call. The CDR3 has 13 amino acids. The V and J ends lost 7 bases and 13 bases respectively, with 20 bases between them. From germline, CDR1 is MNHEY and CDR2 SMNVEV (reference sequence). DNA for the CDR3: TGTGCCAGCAACCATTGGGGATCAGGACCCCAGTTCTTC. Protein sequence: CASNHWGSGPQFF.

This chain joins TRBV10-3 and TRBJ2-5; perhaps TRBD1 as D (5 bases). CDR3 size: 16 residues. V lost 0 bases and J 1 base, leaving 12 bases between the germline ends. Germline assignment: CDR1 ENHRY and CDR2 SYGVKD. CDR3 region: CAISESIGVTQETQYF. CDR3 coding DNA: TGTGCCATCAGTGAGTCGATAGGGGTGACCCAAGAGACCCAGTACTTC.

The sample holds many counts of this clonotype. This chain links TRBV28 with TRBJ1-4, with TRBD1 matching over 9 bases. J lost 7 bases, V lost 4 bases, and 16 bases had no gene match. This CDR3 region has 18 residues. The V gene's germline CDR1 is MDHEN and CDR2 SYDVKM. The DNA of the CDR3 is TGTGCCAGCAGTTCACCGGGACAGGGCGGAATAAATGGTGAAAAACTGTTTTTT. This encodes CASSSPGQGGINGEKLFF.

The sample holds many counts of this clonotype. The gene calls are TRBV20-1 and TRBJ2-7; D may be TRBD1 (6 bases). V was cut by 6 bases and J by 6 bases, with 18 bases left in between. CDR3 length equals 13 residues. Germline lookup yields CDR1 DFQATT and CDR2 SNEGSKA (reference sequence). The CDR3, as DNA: TGCAGTGCCCCCCGGGTCAGGGGCAGCGAGCAGTACTTC. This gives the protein CSAPRVRGSEQYF.

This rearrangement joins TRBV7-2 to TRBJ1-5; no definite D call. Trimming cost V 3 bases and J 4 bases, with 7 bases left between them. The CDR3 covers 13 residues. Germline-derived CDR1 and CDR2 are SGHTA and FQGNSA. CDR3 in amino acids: CASSFGPNQPQHF. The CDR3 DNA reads TGTGCCAGCAGCTTCGGGCCAAATCAGCCCCAGCATTTT.

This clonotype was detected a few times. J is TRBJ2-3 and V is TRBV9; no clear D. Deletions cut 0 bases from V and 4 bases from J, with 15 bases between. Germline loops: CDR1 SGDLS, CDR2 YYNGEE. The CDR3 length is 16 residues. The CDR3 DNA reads TGTGCCAGCAGCGTAGGGCTCGTGTTCTCGTCAGATACGCAGTATTTT. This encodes CASSVGLVFSSDTQYF.

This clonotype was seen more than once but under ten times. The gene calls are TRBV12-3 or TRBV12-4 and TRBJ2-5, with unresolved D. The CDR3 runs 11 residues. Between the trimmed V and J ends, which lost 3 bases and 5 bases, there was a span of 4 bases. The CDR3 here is CASSFSETQYF. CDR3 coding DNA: TGTGCCAGCAGTTTTTCGGAGACCCAGTACTTC.

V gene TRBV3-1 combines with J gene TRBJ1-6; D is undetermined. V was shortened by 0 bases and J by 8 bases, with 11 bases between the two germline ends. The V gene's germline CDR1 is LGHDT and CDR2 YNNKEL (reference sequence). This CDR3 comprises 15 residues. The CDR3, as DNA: TGTGCCAGCAGCCAAGATTTGGGGATGGATTCACCCCTCCACTTT. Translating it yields CASSQDLGMDSPLHF.

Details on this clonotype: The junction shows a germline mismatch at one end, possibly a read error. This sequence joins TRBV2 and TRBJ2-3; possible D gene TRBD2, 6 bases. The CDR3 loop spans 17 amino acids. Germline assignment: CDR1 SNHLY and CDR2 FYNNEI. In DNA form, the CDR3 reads TGTGTCAGCGTTGGGGGGATAGGACACTACAGCACAGATACGCAGTATTTT. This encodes CVSVGGIGHYSTDTQYF.

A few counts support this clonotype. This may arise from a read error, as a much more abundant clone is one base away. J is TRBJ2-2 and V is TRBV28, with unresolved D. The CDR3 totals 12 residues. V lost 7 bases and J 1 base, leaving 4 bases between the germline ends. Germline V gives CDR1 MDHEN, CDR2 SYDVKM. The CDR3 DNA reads TGTGCCAGCACCCAGAACACCGGGGAGCTGTTTTTT. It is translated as CASTQNTGELFF.

DNA of the CDR3: TGTGCCAGCAGGGGGGACAGGGTATTCACTGAAGCTTTCTTT. Amino acids: CASRGDRVFTEAFF. The V call is TRBV7-2, the J call TRBJ1-1; the match to TRBD1 covers 9 bases. Trimming at V came to 6 bases and at J to 4 bases, leaving 6 bases not matched to a gene. The CDR3 covers 14 residues. Per the germline V gene, CDR1 is SGHTA and CDR2 is FQGNSA.